This TCR beta chain was sequenced for a study of T cell clonotyping in hematopoietic cell transplantation. The CDR3 totals 14 residues. CDR1 and CDR2 (germline): MNHNS, SASEGT. Between the trimmed V and J ends, which lost 4 bases and 0 bases, there was a span of 9 bases. This clone was detected a few times. Time point meaning: recipient sample about 28 days before transplant, after cytoreduction. Assay used: immunoSEQ multiplex PCR; TCRdb lists only in-frame clones, some missing. The sample shows under 35,000 clones, around 70% of them seen only once. This clonotype originated in a man in his fifties or sixties with myelodysplastic syndrome. Some clones in this sample may be carry-over from other donors' samples. The chain combines TRBV6-1 with TRBJ1-1; weak D call: TRBD1 (5 bases). This material consisted of peripheral blood mononuclear cells, taken before stem cell transplant. The CDR3 DNA is TGTGCCAGCAGTGTTCAGGGAATGAACACTGAAGCTTTCTTT. Amino acid sequence: CASSVQGMNTEAFF.